Sequencing of this TCR beta chain was carried out in a study of cytomegalovirus exposure and HLA in healthy donors. General study points: The authors considered a cluster of highly shared sequence variants likely to be a sequencing artifact.

As for this clone: Its antigen remains unknown.

The length of the CDR3 is 17 residues. Germline trimming cut 3 bases from V and 3 bases from J; bases unmatched to any gene: 5. The germline V gene encodes CDR1 SGHRS and CDR2 YFSETQ. The primer mix had 60 Vbeta and 13 Jbeta primers. Original processing notes: Later, some 79 million unique TCR beta chains were counted in an analysis, and some 10 million of them were shared. Method: immunoSEQ multiplex PCR; TCRdb's copy keeps in-frame clones and lacks some. V and J calls and clone size come straight from that table; D and trimming were deduced from the DNA. The sample has approximately 190,000 clones, about nine tenths seen once; the top ten hold about 1%.

This clonotype was sampled from a boy aged 2 to 9 in good health and CMV-seronegative. Specimen: PBMCs. The chain joins TRBV5-1 to TRBJ2-6; 11 bases are a match to TRBD1. The CDR3 nucleotides read TGCGCCAGCAGCTCCGGACAGGGGGCGGGTGGGGCCAACGTCCTGACTTTC. Its translation: CASSSGQGAGGANVLTF.